This entry lists 28 T cell receptor beta chains sequenced from one sample in a study of shared clonotypes between healthy human individuals. The method was immunoSEQ multiplex PCR; TCRdb's version includes in-frame clones alone and lacks a portion of them. The sample shows about 470,000 clones, 79% of them seen only once. The sequencing input was PBMCs. Receptors were obtained from a woman between 40 and 50 years old in good health. Some clones in this sample may be carry-over from other donors' samples.

This chain connects TRBV30 to TRBJ2-5, with 7 bases identical to TRBD2. V was pared by 5 bases and J by 1 base, with 7 bases of the junction left unmatched. The CDR3 extends over 14 amino acids. The germline V gene encodes CDR1 GTSNPN and CDR2 SVGIG (reference sequence). The CDR3 bases are TGTGCCTGGGGAGGTAGCGGGTTCCAAGAGACCCAGTACTTC. Its protein is CAWGGSGFQETQYF.

The CDR3 region is CASSSNLADTQYF. CDR3 nucleotides: TGTGCCAGCAGCTCAAATTTGGCAGATACGCAGTATTTT. This rearrangement joins TRBV7-2 to TRBJ2-3; D call uncertain. The CDR3 spans 13 residues. The V and J ends lost 4 bases and 4 bases respectively, with 9 bases between them. CDR1 is SGHTA and CDR2 is FQGNSA in the germline V gene.

This chain connects TRBV7-3 to TRBJ2-3; 7 positions agree with TRBD1. Trimming cost V 0 bases and J 0 bases; bases outside gene matches: 0. The CDR3 totals 15 residues. The V gene's germline CDR1 is SGHTA and CDR2 FQGTGA. Here the CDR3 reads CASSLTGQSTDTQYF. As DNA, the CDR3 is TGTGCCAGCAGCTTAACGGGACAGAGCACAGATACGCAGTATTTT.

This rearrangement joins TRBV11-3 to TRBJ2-1; D call uncertain. The length of the CDR3 is 12 residues. CDR1 SGHNT and CDR2 YENEEA come from the germline V gene. The V end lost 3 bases, the J end lost 6 bases, and 6 bases lay between the germline ends. CDR3: CASSLFSNEQFF. DNA of the CDR3: TGTGCCAGCAGCTTGTTTAGCAATGAGCAGTTCTTC.

With regard to this clone: This likely reflects a read error, since a far larger clone is one base away. The sample contains more than one DNA sequence encoding this CDR3. The chain combines TRBV5-6 with TRBJ2-2; the match to TRBD1 covers 9 bases. This CDR3 spans 16 amino acids. CDR1 SGHDT and CDR2 YYEEEE come from the germline V gene. The CDR3 protein is CASSPGTGRDTGELFF. CDR3 in DNA: TGTGCCAGCAGCCCTGGGACAGGGCGGGACACCGGAGAGCTGTTTTTT.

This clone was counted a single time. DNA for the CDR3: TGCGCCAGCAGCCAAGACCCCGTAGAGGTTGGAAACACCATATATTTT. Translated, it gives CASSQDPVEVGNTIYF. This chain joins TRBV4-3 and TRBJ1-3; D gene unclear. Per germline, CDR1 LGHNA and CDR2 YSLEER. The germline V and J ends were trimmed by 0 bases and 3 bases, with 12 bases remaining between them. The CDR3 runs to 16 residues.

This rearrangement joins TRBV18 to TRBJ1-3; a possible D gene is TRBD1 (5 bases). Germline V lookup: CDR1 KGHSH, CDR2 LQKENI. The V gene lost 3 bases and the J gene lost 2 bases, with 11 bases spanning the gap. The CDR3 covers 15 residues. Here the CDR3 DNA reads TGTGCCAGCTCACCGAGGGGATCGGCTGGAAACACCATATATTTT. Protein: CASSPRGSAGNTIYF.

The chain carries TRBV6-5 and TRBJ2-7; weak D call: TRBD2 (5 bases). Germline CDR1 is MNHEY and CDR2 is SVGAGI. V was shortened by 5 bases and J by 0 bases, with 8 bases between the two germline ends. CDR3 size: 13 residues. The CDR3 region is CASSQRSSYEQYF. The CDR3 coding sequence is TGTGCCAGCAGTCAGCGGAGCTCCTACGAGCAGTACTTC.

A word on this clone: A read error likely explains this, since a far larger clone differs by one base. The rearrangement joins TRBV27 to TRBJ2-3; D perhaps matches TRBD1 (5 bases). V was clipped by 8 bases and J by 4 bases, with 22 bases between them. CDR3 length: 16 residues. The V gene's germline CDR1 is MNHEY and CDR2 SMNVEV (reference sequence). For the CDR3, the DNA is TGTGCCAGCCGCTTTTTGGGGCTAGGAAGCGCAGATACGCAGTATTTT. This encodes CASRFLGLGSADTQYF.

The CDR3 protein is CASSLDLGQGGWSNQPQHF. Written as DNA, the CDR3 is TGTGCCAGCAGCTTAGATCTTGGGCAGGGCGGTTGGAGCAATCAGCCCCAGCATTTT. V is TRBV11-3 and J is TRBJ1-5; D might be TRBD1 (5 bases). The V end was cut by 0 bases, the J end by 1 base, with 19 bases between. The CDR3 has 19 amino acids. CDR1 is SGHNT and CDR2 is YENEEA in the germline V gene.

The chain has TRBV9 and TRBJ1-2; the match to TRBD1 covers 8 bases. CDR3 length: 13 residues. Losses at the gene ends were 4 bases for V and 8 bases for J; bases not matched to a gene: 7. CDR1 and CDR2 (germline): SGDLS, YYNGEE. The CDR3 DNA is TGTGCCAGCAGCTCCTCGACAGGGGAGGGCTACACCTTC. It codes for CASSSSTGEGYTF. Full variable domain (rest looked up from reference TRBV9 and TRBJ1-2): DSGVTQTPKHLITATGQRVTLRCSPRSGDLSVYWYQQSLDQGLQFLIQYYNGEERAKGNILERFSAQQFPDLHSELNLSSLELGDSALYFCASSSSTGEGYTFGSGTRLTVV.

This chain connects TRBV27 to TRBJ2-1; no clear D. Germline CDR1 and CDR2: MNHEY and SMNVEV (reference sequence). Trimming took 3 bases from V and 0 from J, leaving 3 bases between them. This CDR3 spans 13 amino acids. The CDR3 nucleotides read TGTGCCAGCAGTTTGAACTCCTACAATGAGCAGTTCTTC. It specifies CASSLNSYNEQFF.

In its sample, this clone was seen many times. The J gene is TRBJ2-3, the V gene TRBV28; 8 nucleotides match TRBD2. The CDR3 is 17 amino acids. Germline V gene sequence: CDR1 MDHEN, CDR2 SYDVKM. V was pared by 0 bases and J by 2 bases, with 7 bases of the junction left unmatched. CDR3 loop: CASSLWGSGRYTDTQYF. DNA for the CDR3: TGTGCCAGCAGTTTATGGGGGAGCGGGAGATACACAGATACGCAGTATTTT.

V gene TRBV18 combines with J gene TRBJ2-7; D unresolved. The germline CDR1 and CDR2 sequences are KGHSH and LQKENI. The length of the CDR3 is 13 residues. Deletions cut 5 bases from V and 7 bases from J, with 15 bases between. CDR3 sequence reads: CASSTAVIGEQYF. The CDR3 DNA reads as TGTGCCAGCTCAACCGCAGTGATAGGGGAGCAGTACTTC.

CDR3 sequence reads: CATSIQNGGRETQYF. The CDR3 bases are TGTGCCACCAGCATCCAGAACGGGGGGCGTGAGACCCAGTACTTC. The rearrangement links TRBV15 to TRBJ2-5; maybe TRBD2 (7 bases). The V end was cut by 4 bases, the J end by 5 bases, with 17 bases between. Germline V gives CDR1 LNHNV, CDR2 YYDKDF (reference sequence). There are 15 residues in the CDR3.

CDR3 sequence (DNA): TGCGCCAGCAGCTTCTGGGGCGGGAGGGTCCAAGAGACCCAGTACTTC. It codes for CASSFWGGRVQETQYF. This chain connects TRBV5-1 to TRBJ2-5, with 9 bases fitting TRBD2. CDR1 and CDR2 (germline): SGHRS, YFSETQ. The CDR3 spans 16 residues. Losses at the gene ends were 2 bases for V and 1 base for J; bases not matched to a gene: 6.

The chain carries TRBV7-2 and TRBJ2-1; the D call may be TRBD1 or TRBD2 (5 bases each). This CDR3 region has 14 residues. V lost 3 bases, J lost 3 bases, and 9 bases lay in between. Germline CDR1 SGHTA, CDR2 FQGNSA. CDR3 region: CASSLGPFYNEQFF. The DNA for the CDR3 is TGTGCCAGCAGCTTGGGACCGTTCTACAATGAGCAGTTCTTC.

CDR3 amino acids: CASSLSGNEKLFF. For the CDR3, the DNA is TGTGCCAGCAGCTTAAGCGGCAATGAAAAACTGTTTTTT. The rearrangement joins TRBV7-9 to TRBJ1-4; no clear D. CDR1 is SEHNR and CDR2 is FQNEAQ in the germline V gene (reference sequence). CDR3 length equals 13 residues. V shed 2 bases and J shed 5 bases, with 6 bases lying between them.

This chain links TRBV25-1 with TRBJ1-4; no definite D call. V lost 1 base to trimming and J lost 1 base, with 4 bases between them. Germline V lookup: CDR1 MGHDK, CDR2 SYGVNS. The CDR3 runs to 14 residues. DNA of the CDR3: TGTGCCAGCAGTGAATGGGGAACTAATGAAAAACTGTTTTTT. This gives the protein CASSEWGTNEKLFF. Variable domain in full (rest from reference TRBV25-1 and TRBJ1-4): EADIYQTPRYLVIGTGKKITLECSQTMGHDKMYWYQQDPGMELHLIHYSYGVNSTEKGDLSSESTVSRIRTEHFPLTLESARPSHTSQYLCASSEWGTNEKLFFGSGTQLSVL.

The gene calls are TRBV7-2 and TRBJ2-7; D call uncertain. The germline V gene has CDR1 SGHTA and CDR2 FQGNSA. The CDR3 sequence is 18 residues long. Trimming removed 0 bases at V and 2 bases at J, with 20 bases between. CDR3 protein: CASSLAFNYPWPAYEQYF. The CDR3 DNA reads TGTGCCAGCAGCTTAGCGTTCAACTATCCCTGGCCTGCCTACGAGCAGTACTTC.

Of note for this clone: This sample includes further DNA sequences coding for the same CDR3. V and J are TRBV7-2 and TRBJ2-7, with unresolved D. Trimming stripped 5 bases from V and 0 bases from J, with 2 bases between. Germline V gene sequence: CDR1 SGHTA, CDR2 FQGNSA. The CDR3 loop spans 11 amino acids. The CDR3 DNA reads as TGTGCCAGCAGCCTCTCCTACGAGCAGTACTTC. It translates to CASSLSYEQYF.

The chain joins TRBV5-4 to TRBJ1-4; a weak D match, TRBD1 (5 bases). The CDR3 runs 15 residues. Looked up from germline, CDR1 is SGHNT and CDR2 is YYREEE (reference sequence). V gave up 4 bases and J gave up 5 bases, with 15 bases separating them. The CDR3 sequence: CASSTQGNRNEKLFF. The CDR3 DNA is TGTGCCAGCAGCACTCAGGGTAACCGGAATGAAAAACTGTTTTTT.

This clone has only one observation. V and J are TRBV4-2 and TRBJ2-5, with D unresolved. CDR3 length: 16 residues. V dropped 0 bases and J dropped 2 bases, with 13 bases sitting between them. CDR1 LGHNA and CDR2 YNFKEQ come from the germline V gene. CDR3 in amino acids: CASSQDLAQRQETQYF. As DNA, the CDR3 is TGTGCCAGCAGCCAAGATCTGGCCCAGAGACAAGAGACCCAGTACTTC.

The rearrangement joins TRBV28 to TRBJ1-5; D might be TRBD1 (6 bases). The CDR3 runs 15 residues. Trimming pared 2 bases from V and 4 bases from J, leaving 12 bases between. In germline, CDR1 is MDHEN, CDR2 SYDVKM. The CDR3 DNA follows: TGTGCCAGCAGTTTACGGGGGAGGGGGAATCAGCCCCAGCATTTT. Its translation: CASSLRGRGNQPQHF. The variable domain in full, completed from reference TRBV28 and TRBJ1-5, reads DVKVTQSSRYLVKRTGEKVFLECVQDMDHENMFWYRQDPGLGLRLIYFSYDVKMKEKGDIPEGYSVSREKKERFSLILESASTNQTSMYLCASSLRGRGNQPQHFGDGTRLSIL.

V gene TRBV5-1 combines with J gene TRBJ2-5; D is unresolved. CDR1 is SGHRS and CDR2 is YFSETQ in the germline V gene. Trimming cost V 0 bases and J 4 bases, with 7 bases left between them. This CDR3 has 13 residues. DNA of the CDR3: TGCGCCAGCAGCTTGGAAGGGCGAGAGACCCAGTACTTC. This translates into CASSLEGRETQYF. The full variable domain, its missing parts supplied by reference TRBV5-1 and TRBJ2-5, is KAGVTQTPRYLIKTRGQQVTLSCSPISGHRSVSWYQQTPGQGLQFLFEYFSETQRNKGNFPGRFSGRQFSNSRSEMNVSTLELGDSALYLCASSLEGRETQYFGPGTRLLVL.

The chain links TRBV18 to TRBJ2-1; 12 bases match TRBD1. The V and J ends lost 2 bases and 6 bases, in that order; junction bases with no gene match: 8. Germline-derived CDR1 and CDR2 are KGHSH and LQKENI. The CDR3 loop spans 17 amino acids. Here the CDR3 reads CASSPTLGQGAGNEQFF. In DNA form, the CDR3 reads TGTGCCAGCTCACCAACCCTGGGACAGGGGGCTGGCAATGAGCAGTTCTTC.

V and J are TRBV25-1 and TRBJ2-3, with a possible D match to TRBD2 (6 bases). CDR1 is MGHDK and CDR2 is SYGVNS in the germline V gene. V was shortened by 4 bases and J by 3 bases, with 11 bases between the two germline ends. The length of the CDR3 is 14 residues. CDR3 loop: CASSGLRGTDTQYF. The CDR3 coding sequence is TGTGCCAGCAGTGGTCTGCGGGGTACAGATACGCAGTATTTT.

The V gene is TRBV7-3, the J gene TRBJ2-3; tentative D call: TRBD2 (5 bases). The germline V gene has CDR1 SGHTA and CDR2 FQGTGA. There are 15 residues in the CDR3. Trimming took 1 base from V and 3 from J, leaving 11 bases between them. CDR3 sequence (DNA): TGTGCCAGCAGCTTAAACCGTGGGGAGACAGATACGCAGTATTTT. As protein: CASSLNRGETDTQYF. Variable domain in full (rest from reference TRBV7-3 and TRBJ2-3): GAGVSQTPSNKVTEKGKYVELRCDPISGHTALYWYRQSLGQGPEFLIYFQGTGAADDSGLPNDRFFAVRPEGSVSTLKIQRTERGDSAVYLCASSLNRGETDTQYFGPGTRLTVL.